This section outlines one T cell receptor (beta chain) sequence together with its context. Its antigen is as yet unknown. The CDR3 has 17 amino acids. The V gene lost 1 base and the J gene lost 0 bases, with 16 bases spanning the gap. CDR1 and CDR2 from the germline V gene are SEHNR and FQNEAQ (reference sequence). These data come from a study of vaccination and CD4 T cells after COVID-19. The Oncomine TCR Beta short-read assay sequenced DNA from cultured CD4+ T cells. Each CDR3 protein is one row after TCRdb ran MiXCR on the PCR reads. The sample yields roughly 20,000 distinct CDR3 sequences, 56% seen once. This sample's treatment: roughly ten-day PBMC culture with coronavirus spike peptide pools or control peptides (ViraFEST assay).

This chain links TRBV7-9 with TRBJ2-7; D possibly matches TRBD1 or TRBD2 (5 bases each). Material for sequencing was CD4+ T cells from blood, cultured in vitro. This clonotype was sampled from a human donor who had recovered from COVID-19. CDR3 sequence (DNA): TGTGCCAGCAGCTTAGGTATTCCGGGGCTCGACTCCTACGAGCAGTACTTC. It specifies CASSLGIPGLDSYEQYF.